This entry lists 3 T cell receptor beta chains sequenced from one sample in a study of T cell therapy after organ transplantation. The repertoire was sequenced with immunoSEQ multiplex PCR; TCRdb's copy has only in-frame clones and lacks some. The sample shows about 20,000 clones, 84% of them seen only once. Time point reported: 20-29 weeks after completion of therapy. These receptors are not linked to any known antigen. Sample: CD8+ T cells from blood, taken after autologous CMV-specific T cell therapy. All receptors come from a human patient who had received a solid organ transplant and had CMV disease. Certain T cells may be donor cells from the graft.

The V and J genes are TRBV7-9 and TRBJ2-1; TRBD2 matches 8 bases. CDR1 SEHNR and CDR2 FQNEAQ come from the germline V gene (reference sequence). This CDR3 has 15 amino acids. V shed 4 bases and J 9 bases; nucleotides not matched to a gene: 11. The CDR3 bases are TGTGCCAGCAGCTCCGACGCCCGGCGGGGGGTTGAGCAGTTCTTC. Amino acid sequence: CASSSDARRGVEQFF. Filled out from reference TRBV7-9 and TRBJ2-1, the complete variable domain reads DTGVSQNPRHKITKRGQNVTFRCDPISEHNRLYWYRQTLGQGPEFLTYFQNEAQLEKSRLLSDRFSAERPKGSFSTLEIQRTEQGDSAMYLCASSSDARRGVEQFFGPGTRLTVL.

The V call is TRBV5-5, the J call TRBJ2-1; 7 positions match TRBD1. Trimming took 0 bases from V and 8 from J; bases not matched to a gene: 5. The CDR3 extends over 14 amino acids. Germline V lookup: CDR1 SGHKS, CDR2 YYEKEE (reference sequence). The CDR3 region is CASSLGQGVDEQFF. DNA for the CDR3: TGTGCCAGCAGCTTGGGACAGGGCGTAGATGAGCAGTTCTTC.

The genes are TRBV19 and TRBJ2-5; D ambiguous. V lost 5 bases, J lost 5 bases, and 6 bases lay in between. Germline V CDR1 and CDR2: LNHDA, SQIVND (reference sequence). CDR3 length: 11 residues. CDR3 in DNA: TGTGCCAGTAGTTCCGTCGAGACCCAGTACTTC. This gives the protein CASSSVETQYF.